This record covers a single T cell receptor (beta chain). What it binds is unknown. The entry originates in a study of identical twins. Study observations and caveats: Instead of following the same donors, the conclusions were based on cross-sectional statistical analysis. In cord blood, abundant beta clonotypes had fewer insertions; memory showed no trend.

MiXCR, run by TCRdb on the 5' RACE reads, gives a single entry per CDR3 protein. The table includes about 200,000 distinct CDR3 sequences, roughly a tenth detected once. Germline V gives CDR1 MNHNS, CDR2 SASEGT. This CDR3 region has 13 residues. Trimming took off 0 bases at V and 12 bases at J, with 15 bases between the two ends. Sequenced: memory T cells sorted from blood. This sequence joins TRBV6-1 and TRBJ2-7; perhaps TRBD1 as D (6 bases). The sequence derives from a man aged 45-65 years in good health. The CDR3 loop is CASSEAYRAKGYF. The CDR3 nucleotides are TGTGCCAGCAGTGAAGCGTACAGGGCCAAGGGGTACTTC.